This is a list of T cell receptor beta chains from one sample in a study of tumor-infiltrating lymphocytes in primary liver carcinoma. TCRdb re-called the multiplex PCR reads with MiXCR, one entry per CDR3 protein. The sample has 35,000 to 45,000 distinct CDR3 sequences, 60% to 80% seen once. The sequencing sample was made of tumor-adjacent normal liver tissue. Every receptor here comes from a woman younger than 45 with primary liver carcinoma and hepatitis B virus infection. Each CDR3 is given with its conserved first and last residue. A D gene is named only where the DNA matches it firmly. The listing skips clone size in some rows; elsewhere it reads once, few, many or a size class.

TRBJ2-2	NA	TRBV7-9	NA	TGTGCCAGCAGCTCAAGAGGCCAGAGGACCTGGGAGCTGTTTTTT	CASSSRGQRTWELFF
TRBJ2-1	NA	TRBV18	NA	TGTGTCAGCTCACCGGGTTCAAATGAGCAGTTCTTC	CVSSPGSNEQFF
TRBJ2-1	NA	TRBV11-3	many	TGTGCCAGCAGCTTAAATGCCAATGATCAGTTCTTC	CASSLNANDQFF
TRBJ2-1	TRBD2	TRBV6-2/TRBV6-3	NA	TGTGCCAGCAAATTAGCGGGAGGGTACAATGAGCAGTTCTTC	CASKLAGGYNEQFF
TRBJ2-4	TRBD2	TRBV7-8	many	TGTGCCAGCAGCACAAACCGAATAGCGGGAGGGGTCAAAAACATTCAGTACTTC	CASSTNRIAGGVKNIQYF
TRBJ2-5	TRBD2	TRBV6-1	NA	TGTGCCAGCAACTTAGAGGCAGGGTCGCGGGAGAGCCGGTACTTC	CASNLEAGSRESRYF
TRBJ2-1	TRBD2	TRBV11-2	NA	TGTGCCAGCAGTTGGGGGGGACTAGCGGGGAGCAATGAGCAGTTTTTC	CASSWGGLAGSNEQFF
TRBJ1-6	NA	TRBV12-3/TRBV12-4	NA	TGTGCCAGCAGATTTGCAAGGGGACACTATAATTCACCCATCCACTTT	CASRFARGHYNSPIHF
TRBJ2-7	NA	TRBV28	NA	TGTGCCAGCAGTTTGCACCCCCATGGGCTTTACGAGCAGTACTTC	CASSLHPHGLYEQYF
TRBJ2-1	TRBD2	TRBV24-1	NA	TGTGCCACCAGTGATAGTGACGGGAGGGCCTACAGTGAGCAGTTCTTC	CATSDSDGRAYSEQFF
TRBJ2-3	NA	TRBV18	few	TGTGCCAGCTCACTCCGGGACACAGATACGCAGTATTTT	CASSLRDTDTQYF
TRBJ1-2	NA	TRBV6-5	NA	TGTGCCAGCAGTTACGGGGGGGGCGACGGCTACACCTTC	CASSYGGGDGYTF
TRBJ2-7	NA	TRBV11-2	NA	TGTGCAAGCAGTTCAGCCAATGAGCAGTACTTC	CASSSANEQYF
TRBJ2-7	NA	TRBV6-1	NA	TGTGCCAGCAGTGTAGGTCACGACTCCTACGAGCATTACTTC	CASSVGHDSYEHYF
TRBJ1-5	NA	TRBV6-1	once	TGTACCAGCAGTGCGGGGCGGAACAATCAGCCCCAGCACTTT	CTSSAGRNNQPQHF
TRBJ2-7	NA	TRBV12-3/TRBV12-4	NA	TGTGCCAGCAGTTTAGAAGGGCGCTACGAGCACTACTTT	CASSLEGRYEHYF
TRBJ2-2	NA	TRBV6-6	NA	TGCGCCAGCAGTTACTCTAGCGACTACACCGGGGACCTGTTTTTT	CASSYSSDYTGDLFF
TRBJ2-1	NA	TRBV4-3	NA	TGCGTCAGCAGCCGCACAGGGTTGGTCAATGGGCAGTTCTTC	CVSSRTGLVNGQFF
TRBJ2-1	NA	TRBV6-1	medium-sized	TGTGCCAGCACCCTCCGGGGCTCCGGAGGGGGCGATGAGCAGTTCTTC	CASTLRGSGGGDEQFF
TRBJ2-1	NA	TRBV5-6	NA	TGTGCCAGCAGTTTGGGAGTAGCTAACAATGAGCAGTTCTTC	CASSLGVANNEQFF
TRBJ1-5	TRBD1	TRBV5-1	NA	TGCGTCAGCAGTTCGGGACAGGGAAACAATCAGCCCCAGCATTTT	CVSSSGQGNNQPQHF
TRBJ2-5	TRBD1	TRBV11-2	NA	TGTACCGGCAACTTCCGGGTGGGGACAGGGGAAGAGACCCAGTACTTC	CTGNFRVGTGEETQYF
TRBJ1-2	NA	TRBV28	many	TGTGCCAGCAGCCCCCCAGCCCTCAATTATGGCTACACCTTC	CASSPPALNYGYTF
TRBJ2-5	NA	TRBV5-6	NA	TGTGCCAGCAGATTAAGAGAGATCCAGTACTTC	CASRLREIQYF
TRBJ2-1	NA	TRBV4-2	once	TGTGCCAGCAGCCTGGCCTCGAGCTCCTACAATGGGCAATTCTTC	CASSLASSSYNGQFF
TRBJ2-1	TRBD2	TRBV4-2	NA	TGTGCCAGCAGCCAAGATATTGGAGCGGGAGTGAACAATGAGAAGTCCTTC	CASSQDIGAGVNNEKSF
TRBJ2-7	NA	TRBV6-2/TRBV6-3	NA	TGTACCAGCAGTCGATTCTACGAGCAGTACTTC	CTSSRFYEQYF
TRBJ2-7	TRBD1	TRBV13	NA	TGTGCCAGCAGCGATGGACAGGATTCCCATGAGCAGTACTTC	CASSDGQDSHEQYF
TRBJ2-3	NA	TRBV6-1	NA	TGTACCAGCAGTCACGTAGCGTATAGTACAGATACGCAGTATTTT	CTSSHVAYSTDTQYF
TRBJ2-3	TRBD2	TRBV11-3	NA	TGTATCAGCAACTTAGGTTTTGGAGCGGGAGCAGGAGGCACAGATACGCAGTATTTT	CISNLGFGAGAGGTDTQYF
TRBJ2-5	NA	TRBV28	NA	TGTGCCAGCAACCCGTCTTCGGGGGCCCAAGAGACCCAGTACTTC	CASNPSSGAQETQYF
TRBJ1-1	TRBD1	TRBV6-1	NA	TGTGCCAGCAGAGGACAGGGGTGGGGCACTGAAGCTTTCTTT	CASRGQGWGTEAFF
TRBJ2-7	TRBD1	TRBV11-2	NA	TGTACCAGCATATGGGACAGGACCTACAAGCAGTACTTC	CTSIWDRTYKQYF